This record covers a single T cell receptor beta chain. Its antigen is not known. The CDR3 length is 15 residues. With 4 bases removed from V and 9 bases from J, the gap between germline ends came to 16 bases. Germline-derived CDR1 and CDR2 are SGHTA and FQGNSA. Repertoires were generated with immunoSEQ multiplex PCR, while TCRdb's copy carries only in-frame clones and drops some. The sample yields some 130,000 clones, 85% to 90% seen once. The data were taken from a study of T cell responses to AZD1222 COVID-19 vaccine. Notes on the study in general: No day 14 peak samples; only post-peak repertoires were characterized. Spike-specific TCRs gained breadth and depth after people received two AZD1222 doses. Dominant CD4 TCR responses targeted spike regions 160-218 and 743-854. Possibly, clonal diversity was underestimated; donors were largely white British and included more females.

The source is an adult in good health. Sequenced material: peripheral blood, taken on day 0 of AZD1222 vaccination. The chain recombines TRBV7-2 with TRBJ1-6; the D gene is possibly TRBD1 (5 bases). DNA for the CDR3: TGTGCCAGCAGCTCCGGGGCCAGAGGTCTTTCACCCCTCCACTTT. The encoded protein is CASSSGARGLSPLHF.